These 4 T cell receptor beta chains were sequenced from one sample in a study of T cells in Graves' hyperthyroidism and ophthalmopathy. RNA transcripts gave rise to amplified TCR beta CDR3 regions. HTBI primers drove first-round RT-PCR of the TCR CDR3. TCRdb ran MiXCR on the multiplex PCR reads and lists one entry per CDR3 protein. The sample consists of roughly 260,000 distinct CDR3 sequences, roughly 14% of them appearing once. The specimen was blood. These receptors were collected from a woman in her thirties or forties with Graves' hyperthyroidism that later progressed to Graves' ophthalmopathy.

There are many counts of this clonotype. The chain recombines TRBV19 with TRBJ1-1; 8 bases fit TRBD1. Germline values: CDR1 LNHDA, CDR2 SQIVND (reference sequence). J lost 4 bases, V lost 6 bases, and 7 bases had no gene match. The CDR3 consists of 14 residues. The CDR3 DNA sequence: TGTGCCAGTAGCCGGGACAGGCCCCTCACTGAAGCTTTCTTT. This codes for CASSRDRPLTEAFF.

This clonotype was observed at least ten times. V and J are TRBV11-2 and TRBJ2-4; D not resolved. The CDR3 contains 18 residues. The V and J ends lost 1 base and 1 base respectively, with 17 bases between them. The V gene's germline CDR1 is SGHAT and CDR2 FQNNGV. The CDR3 protein is CASSLGVQLPIAKNIQYF. The CDR3 region has the DNA TGTGCCAGCAGCTTAGGGGTCCAGCTCCCGATCGCCAAAAACATTCAGTACTTC.

This clonotype appeared many times. The V and J genes are TRBV11-3 and TRBJ2-7, with D tentatively TRBD1 or TRBD2 (5 bases each). Trimming left V 5 bases short and J 3 bases short, with 11 bases between. The germline V gene encodes CDR1 SGHNT and CDR2 YENEEA. This CDR3 is built from 13 residues. The CDR3 is CASSDGAYYEQYF. CDR3 DNA: TGTGCCAGCAGCGACGGGGCCTACTACGAGCAGTACTTC.

This clonotype occurred many times. V and J are TRBV2 and TRBJ2-7; perhaps TRBD1 as D (6 bases). Trimming removed 1 base from V and 4 bases from J, with 11 bases in between. From germline, CDR1 is SNHLY and CDR2 FYNNEI. CDR3 length: 14 residues. Written as DNA, the CDR3 is TGTGCCAGCAGTGAAGTAAGGGGGTGGTACGAGCAGTACTTC. Translating it yields CASSEVRGWYEQYF.